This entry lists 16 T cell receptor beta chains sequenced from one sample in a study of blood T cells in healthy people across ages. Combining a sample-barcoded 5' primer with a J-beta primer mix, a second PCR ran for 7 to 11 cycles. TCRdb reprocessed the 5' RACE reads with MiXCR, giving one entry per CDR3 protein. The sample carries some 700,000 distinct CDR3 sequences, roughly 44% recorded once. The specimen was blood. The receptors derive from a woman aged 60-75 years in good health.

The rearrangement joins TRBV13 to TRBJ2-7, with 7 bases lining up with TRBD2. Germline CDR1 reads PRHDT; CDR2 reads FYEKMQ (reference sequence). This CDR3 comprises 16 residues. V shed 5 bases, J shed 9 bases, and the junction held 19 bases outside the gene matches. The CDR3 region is CASSGVDRSYGEGQYF. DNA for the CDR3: TGTGCCAGCAGCGGTGTCGATAGGAGCTATGGGGAGGGGCAGTACTTC.

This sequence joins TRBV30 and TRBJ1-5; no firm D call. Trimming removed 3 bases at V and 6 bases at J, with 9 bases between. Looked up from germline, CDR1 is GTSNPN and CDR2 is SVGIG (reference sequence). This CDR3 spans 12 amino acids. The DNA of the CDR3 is TGTGCCTGGAGCTCACCCGGTCAGCCCCAGCATTTT. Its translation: CAWSSPGQPQHF.

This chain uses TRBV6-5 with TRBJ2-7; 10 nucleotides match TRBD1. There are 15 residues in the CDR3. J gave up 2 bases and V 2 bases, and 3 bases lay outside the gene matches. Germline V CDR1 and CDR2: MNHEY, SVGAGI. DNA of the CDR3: TGTGCCAGCAGTTACACAGGGACAGGGGCCTACGAGCAGTACTTC. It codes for CASSYTGTGAYEQYF.

CDR3 bases: TGCGCCAGCAGCTTAGGGACAGAGAGCCCTGAAGCTTTCTTT. This encodes CASSLGTESPEAFF. The chain combines TRBV5-1 with TRBJ1-1, with 7 nucleotides matching TRBD1. J was trimmed by 6 bases and V by 2 bases; bases with no gene match: 7. CDR3 length equals 14 residues. In germline, CDR1 is SGHRS, CDR2 YFSETQ.

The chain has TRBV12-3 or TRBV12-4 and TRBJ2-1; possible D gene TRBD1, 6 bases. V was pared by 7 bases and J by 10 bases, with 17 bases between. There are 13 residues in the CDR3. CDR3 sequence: CASTLNYGTEQFF. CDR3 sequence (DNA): TGTGCCAGCACCCTGAACTATGGGACAGAGCAGTTCTTC.

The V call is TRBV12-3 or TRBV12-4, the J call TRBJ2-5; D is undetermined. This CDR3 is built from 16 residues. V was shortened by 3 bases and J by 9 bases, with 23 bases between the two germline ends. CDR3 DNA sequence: TGTGCCAGCAGTTTTGGCAGGAATGAGGACGCAATTGCCCAGTACTTC. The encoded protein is CASSFGRNEDAIAQYF.

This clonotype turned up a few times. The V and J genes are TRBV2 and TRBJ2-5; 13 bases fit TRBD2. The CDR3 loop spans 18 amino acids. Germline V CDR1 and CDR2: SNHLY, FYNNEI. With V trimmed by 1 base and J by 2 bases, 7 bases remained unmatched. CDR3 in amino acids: CASSEGETSGGWQETQYF. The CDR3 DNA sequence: TGTGCCAGCAGTGAAGGCGAGACTAGCGGGGGGTGGCAAGAGACCCAGTACTTC.

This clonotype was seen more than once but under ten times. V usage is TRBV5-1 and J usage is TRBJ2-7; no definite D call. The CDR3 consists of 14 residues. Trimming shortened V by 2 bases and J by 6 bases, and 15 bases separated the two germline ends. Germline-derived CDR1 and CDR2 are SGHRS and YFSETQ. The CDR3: CASSLAPPSGEQYF. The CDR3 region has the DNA TGCGCCAGCAGCTTAGCCCCCCCCTCGGGCGAGCAGTACTTC.

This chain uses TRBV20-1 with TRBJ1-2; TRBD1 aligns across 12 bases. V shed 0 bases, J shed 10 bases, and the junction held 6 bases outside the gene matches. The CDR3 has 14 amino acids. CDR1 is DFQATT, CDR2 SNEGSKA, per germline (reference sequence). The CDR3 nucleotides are TGCAGTGCTAGAGAGGGGACAGGGGGCTCTCACTACACCTTC. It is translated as CSAREGTGGSHYTF.

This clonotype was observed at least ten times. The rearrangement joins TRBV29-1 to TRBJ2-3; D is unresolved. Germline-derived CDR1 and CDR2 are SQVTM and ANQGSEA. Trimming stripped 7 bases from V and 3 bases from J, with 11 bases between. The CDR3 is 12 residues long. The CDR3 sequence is CSGWSRTDTQYF. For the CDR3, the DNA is TGCAGCGGTTGGTCGCGTACAGATACGCAGTATTTT.

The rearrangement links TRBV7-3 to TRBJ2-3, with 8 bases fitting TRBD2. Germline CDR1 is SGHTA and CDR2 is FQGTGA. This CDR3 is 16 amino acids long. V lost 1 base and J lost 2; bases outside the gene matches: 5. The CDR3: CASSLRREAYTDTQYF. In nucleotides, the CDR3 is TGTGCCAGCAGCTTAAGGCGGGAGGCCTACACAGATACGCAGTATTTT.

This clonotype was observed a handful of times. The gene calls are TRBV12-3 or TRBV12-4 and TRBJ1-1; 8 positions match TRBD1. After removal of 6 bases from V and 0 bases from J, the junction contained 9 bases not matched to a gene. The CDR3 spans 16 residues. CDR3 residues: CASSPWTGTMNTEAFF. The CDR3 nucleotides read TGTGCCAGCAGCCCCTGGACAGGGACTATGAACACTGAAGCTTTCTTT.

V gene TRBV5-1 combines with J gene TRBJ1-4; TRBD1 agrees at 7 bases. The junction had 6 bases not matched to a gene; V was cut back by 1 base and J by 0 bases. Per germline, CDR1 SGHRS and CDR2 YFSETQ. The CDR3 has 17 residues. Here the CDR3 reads CASSLTGAIATNEKLFF. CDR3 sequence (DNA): TGCGCCAGCAGCTTGACAGGGGCAATCGCAACTAATGAAAAACTGTTTTTT.

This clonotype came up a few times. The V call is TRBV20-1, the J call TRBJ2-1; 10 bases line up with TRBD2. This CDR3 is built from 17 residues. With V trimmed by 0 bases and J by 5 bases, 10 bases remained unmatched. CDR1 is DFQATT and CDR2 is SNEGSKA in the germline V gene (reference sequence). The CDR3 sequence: CSARDILSSGSHNEQFF. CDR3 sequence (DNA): TGCAGTGCTAGAGATATCTTGTCTAGCGGGAGCCACAATGAGCAGTTCTTC.

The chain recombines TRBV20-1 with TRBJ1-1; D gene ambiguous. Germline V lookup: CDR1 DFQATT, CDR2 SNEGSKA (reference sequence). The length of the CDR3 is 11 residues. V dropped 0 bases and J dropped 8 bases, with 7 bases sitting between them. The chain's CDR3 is CSARDWEEAFF. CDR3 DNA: TGCAGTGCTAGAGATTGGGAAGAAGCTTTCTTT.

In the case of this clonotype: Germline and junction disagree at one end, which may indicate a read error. The CDR3 DNA follows: TGTGCCGGCAGTGAGCAGGGCTCAGATACGCAGTATTTT. Its protein product is CAGSEQGSDTQYF. V gene TRBV2 combines with J gene TRBJ2-3, with D possibly being TRBD1 (5 bases). From germline, CDR1 is SNHLY and CDR2 FYNNEI. This CDR3 region has 13 residues.